Listed here are 25 T cell receptor beta chains from one sample, sequenced in a study of shared clonotypes between healthy human individuals. Libraries were prepared by immunoSEQ multiplex PCR; TCRdb keeps only in-frame clonotypes and omits some of them. This sample has some 900,000 clones, with less than 85% found just once. Sequenced sample: memory CD4+ T cells sorted from blood. The subset was: CD45RA-negative fraction. The receptors come from a man between 18 and 29 years old in good health.

This clone was observed a single time. The chain carries TRBV19 and TRBJ2-5; 7 nucleotides match TRBD1. Germline V CDR1 and CDR2: LNHDA, SQIVND (reference sequence). The CDR3 runs 15 residues. V lost 3 bases to trimming and J lost 5 bases; unmatched junction nucleotides: 9. The CDR3 DNA reads as TGTGCCAGTAGTATGGTCCCAGGGGGTAGGGAGACCCAGTACTTC. The encoded protein is CASSMVPGGRETQYF.

V and J are TRBV5-5 and TRBJ2-7; no firm D call. Trimming removed 3 bases from V and 7 bases from J, with 20 bases in between. Germline CDR1 is SGHKS and CDR2 is YYEKEE (reference sequence). The CDR3 covers 15 residues. DNA for the CDR3: TGTGCCAGCAGCTCTTACTTGACCGGCCCGCGGGAGCAGTACTTC. Its protein is CASSSYLTGPREQYF.

Only one count was recorded for this clone. The rearrangement joins TRBV7-9 to TRBJ1-5; D is unclear. Germline V lookup: CDR1 SEHNR, CDR2 FQNEAQ (reference sequence). The CDR3 is 13 residues long. V was clipped by 3 bases and J by 4 bases, with 7 bases between them. As DNA, the CDR3 is TGTGCCAGCAGCTTGGCCCTAAATCAGCCCCAGCATTTT. Amino acids: CASSLALNQPQHF.

This rearrangement joins TRBV20-1 to TRBJ1-2, with no clear D. Germline V lookup: CDR1 DFQATT, CDR2 SNEGSKA (reference sequence). Trimming removed 3 bases at V and 7 bases at J, with 9 bases between. The CDR3 runs to 11 residues. In DNA form, the CDR3 reads TGCAGTGCTAGCGGCCAGGTTGGCTACACCTTC. It specifies CSASGQVGYTF.

The chain has TRBV6-1 and TRBJ1-2; D not resolved. Trimming left V 6 bases short and J 5 bases short, with 13 bases between. In germline, CDR1 is MNHNS, CDR2 SASEGT. The CDR3 contains 13 residues. The CDR3 here is CASRKRTEYGYTF. The CDR3 coding sequence is TGTGCCAGCAGAAAGAGGACGGAGTATGGCTACACCTTC.

The gene calls are TRBV9 and TRBJ2-1; the D call may be TRBD1 or TRBD2 (6 bases each). Per the germline V gene, CDR1 is SGDLS and CDR2 is YYNGEE. There are 14 residues in the CDR3. Deletions cut 4 bases from V and 2 bases from J, with 10 bases between. CDR3 region: CASSRGPPYNEQFF. For the CDR3, the DNA is TGTGCCAGCAGCCGGGGGCCCCCCTACAATGAGCAGTTCTTC.

The V gene is TRBV7-9, the J gene TRBJ1-2; D remains ambiguous. CDR3 size: 17 residues. With 0 bases removed from V and 5 bases from J, the gap between germline ends came to 19 bases. CDR1 is SEHNR and CDR2 is FQNEAQ in the germline V gene (reference sequence). The chain's CDR3 is CASSLAGSRRFAYGYTF. In DNA, the CDR3 is TGTGCCAGCAGCTTAGCAGGGTCTAGGAGGTTCGCGTATGGCTACACCTTC. Combining the CDR3 with reference TRBV7-9 and TRBJ1-2 gives the whole variable domain DTGVSQNPRHKITKRGQNVTFRCDPISEHNRLYWYRQTLGQGPEFLTYFQNEAQLEKSRLLSDRFSAERPKGSFSTLEIQRTEQGDSAMYLCASSLAGSRRFAYGYTFGSGTRLTVV.

The chain has TRBV7-2 and TRBJ1-4; D possibly corresponds to TRBD1 (5 bases). CDR3 length: 15 amino acids. V shed 5 bases and J shed 7 bases, with 17 bases lying between them. The V gene's germline CDR1 is SGHTA and CDR2 FQGNSA. The CDR3 DNA reads TGTGCCAGCAGCCAGGGCGGGGCGCGGACTGAAAAACTGTTTTTT. This sequence encodes CASSQGGARTEKLFF.

This clone was detected only a few times. V and J are TRBV30 and TRBJ1-1; D not resolved. The CDR3 sequence is 14 residues long. CDR1 is GTSNPN and CDR2 is SVGIG in the germline V gene (reference sequence). Trimming took off 2 bases at V and 3 bases at J, with 13 bases between the two ends. CDR3: CAWSPGFGDTEAFF. The CDR3 DNA reads TGTGCCTGGAGTCCAGGATTCGGAGACACTGAAGCTTTCTTT.

The chain couples TRBV28 to TRBJ1-4, with D possibly TRBD1 on 6 matching bases. This CDR3 comprises 17 residues. V lost 5 bases and J lost 0, with 16 bases in between. CDR1 is MDHEN and CDR2 is SYDVKM in the germline V gene. The CDR3 sequence is CASSPTKWTATNEKLFF. CDR3 in DNA: TGTGCCAGCAGTCCGACCAAGTGGACAGCAACTAATGAAAAACTGTTTTTT.

The sample holds a few counts of this clone. This specimen includes other DNA sequences encoding the same CDR3. The chain links TRBV5-1 to TRBJ2-7; perhaps TRBD1 as D (6 bases). V lost 0 bases and J 2 bases, leaving 9 bases between the germline ends. CDR3 length: 14 amino acids. Per germline, CDR1 SGHRS and CDR2 YFSETQ. The CDR3 DNA reads TGCGCCAGCAGCTTGGGGACAGTCACCTACGAGCAGTACTTC. This codes for CASSLGTVTYEQYF.

V is TRBV2 and J is TRBJ1-6; D is possibly TRBD1 (5 bases). With 3 bases removed from V and 7 bases from J, the gap between germline ends came to 13 bases. The CDR3 is 15 residues long. Looked up from germline, CDR1 is SNHLY and CDR2 is FYNNEI. Here the CDR3 DNA reads TGTGCCAGCAGTGATCGCGGGGGTGGGAATTCACCCCTCCACTTT. This encodes CASSDRGGGNSPLHF.

The chain recombines TRBV7-2 with TRBJ1-1; a possible D gene is TRBD1 (5 bases). The ends were cut back, 1 base at V and 8 bases at J, with 14 bases in the middle. CDR1 SGHTA and CDR2 FQGNSA come from the germline V gene. This CDR3 region has 14 residues. CDR3 sequence (DNA): TGTGCCAGCAGCTTAGGCCTCCCGGGGGACGAAGCTTTCTTT. It specifies CASSLGLPGDEAFF.

This chain connects TRBV4-2 to TRBJ2-1, with TRBD2 matching over 11 bases. Looked up from germline, CDR1 is LGHNA and CDR2 is YNFKEQ. The CDR3 covers 15 residues. Trimming took 3 bases from V and 5 from J; bases not matched to a gene: 3. Here the CDR3 reads CASSHTSGGDNEQFF. CDR3 coding DNA: TGTGCCAGCAGCCACACTAGCGGGGGCGACAATGAGCAGTTCTTC.

The chain recombines TRBV9 with TRBJ2-3, with D perhaps matching TRBD2 (5 bases). This CDR3 is 16 amino acids long. In germline, CDR1 is SGDLS, CDR2 YYNGEE. Trimming removed 0 bases from V and 0 bases from J, with 11 bases in between. Here the CDR3 reads CASSVVGASSTDTQYF. As DNA, the CDR3 is TGTGCCAGCAGCGTAGTAGGTGCTAGCAGCACAGATACGCAGTATTTT.

This clone has a handful of counts. This sequence joins TRBV30 and TRBJ1-6, with 7 bases identical to TRBD1. Germline loops: CDR1 GTSNPN, CDR2 SVGIG (reference sequence). The CDR3 covers 15 residues. J gave up 7 bases and V 4 bases, and 10 bases lay outside the gene matches. The CDR3 here is CAWIGSGGLNSPLHF. In DNA, the CDR3 is TGTGCCTGGATTGGGTCAGGGGGGTTAAATTCACCCCTCCACTTT.

This chain connects TRBV28 to TRBJ1-4, with D possibly being TRBD1 (6 bases). The CDR3 has 16 residues. The germline V and J ends were trimmed by 5 bases and 0 bases, with 13 bases remaining between them. CDR1 is MDHEN and CDR2 is SYDVKM in the germline V gene. In nucleotides, the CDR3 is TGTGCCAGCAGTCCTACAGGGCACGCAACTAATGAAAAACTGTTTTTT. Translated: CASSPTGHATNEKLFF. Supplemented by reference TRBV28 and TRBJ1-4, the full variable domain reads DVKVTQSSRYLVKRTGEKVFLECVQDMDHENMFWYRQDPGLGLRLIYFSYDVKMKEKGDIPEGYSVSREKKERFSLILESASTNQTSMYLCASSPTGHATNEKLFFGSGTQLSVL.

Note on this clone: In the same sample, other DNA sequences code for this CDR3. The chain couples TRBV4-3 to TRBJ2-2, with D unresolved. CDR1 and CDR2 from the germline V gene are LGHNA and YSLEER. The ends were cut back, 0 bases at V and 5 bases at J, with 7 bases in the middle. This CDR3 comprises 14 residues. The CDR3 DNA is TGCGCCAGCAGCCAAGATTTAAGTACCGGGGAGCTGTTTTTT. This encodes CASSQDLSTGELFF.

The V gene is TRBV27, the J gene TRBJ1-5, with 7 bases lining up with TRBD1. V trimming: 3 bases; J trimming: 11 bases; junction bases outside the gene matches: 10. From germline, CDR1 is MNHEY and CDR2 SMNVEV (reference sequence). CDR3 length equals 14 residues. The CDR3 reads CASSFRDGQGAQHF. For the CDR3, the DNA is TGTGCCAGCAGTTTCCGTGACGGGCAGGGGGCCCAGCATTTT.

The V gene is TRBV5-1, the J gene TRBJ1-2; D is uncertain. The CDR3 has 13 amino acids. Looked up from germline, CDR1 is SGHRS and CDR2 is YFSETQ. V lost 4 bases, J lost 4 bases, and 11 bases lay in between. This chain's CDR3 is CASSPGEVYGYTF. CDR3 DNA: TGCGCCAGCAGCCCTGGAGAAGTCTATGGCTACACCTTC.

The count of this clone is one. This chain connects TRBV7-9 to TRBJ1-3, with D unclear. This CDR3 contains 15 residues. V lost 5 bases and J lost 8, with 19 bases in between. Germline CDR1 SEHNR, CDR2 FQNEAQ (reference sequence). The CDR3 DNA reads as TGTGCCAGCAGCCCCCGGACGGGCCGGGTTGACACCATATATTTT. It codes for CASSPRTGRVDTIYF.

The rearrangement joins TRBV30 to TRBJ2-5; D is ambiguous. CDR1 GTSNPN and CDR2 SVGIG come from the germline V gene (reference sequence). The length of the CDR3 is 11 residues. The V end lost 0 bases, the J end lost 4 bases, and 3 bases lay between the germline ends. CDR3 amino acids: CAWSVVETQYF. In nucleotides, the CDR3 is TGTGCCTGGAGTGTTGTAGAGACCCAGTACTTC. The full variable domain, completed using reference TRBV30 and TRBJ2-5, is SQTIHQWPATLVQPVGSPLSLECTVEGTSNPNLYWYRQAAGRGLQLLFYSVGIGQISSEVPQNLSASRPQDRQFILSSKKLLLSDSGFYLCAWSVVETQYFGPGTRLLVL.

V is TRBV28 and J is TRBJ2-3; 8 nucleotides align to TRBD1. Germline-derived CDR1 and CDR2 are MDHEN and SYDVKM. The CDR3 has 14 amino acids. Germline trimming cut 6 bases from V and 4 bases from J; bases unmatched to any gene: 6. CDR3 amino acids: CASSYQDRADTQYF. The DNA for the CDR3 is TGTGCCAGCAGCTACCAGGACAGGGCAGATACGCAGTATTTT.

This clone was seen a few times. The V gene is TRBV7-8, the J gene TRBJ2-1; a weak D match, TRBD2 (5 bases). CDR3 length equals 17 residues. V lost 7 bases and J lost 4, with 23 bases in between. Germline CDR1 SGHVS, CDR2 FQNEAQ. CDR3 bases: TGTGCCAGCACTTTCGAGGTCCGGGAAAGCCTTTACAATGAGCAGTTCTTC. Residues: CASTFEVRESLYNEQFF.

The chain combines TRBV9 with TRBJ1-2; 10 positions agree with TRBD1. This CDR3 comprises 17 residues. The V and J ends lost 3 bases and 4 bases, in that order; junction bases with no gene match: 12. CDR1 is SGDLS and CDR2 is YYNGEE in the germline V gene. This CDR3 is CASSGGTGVRKGYGYTF. CDR3 sequence (DNA): TGTGCCAGCAGCGGCGGGACAGGGGTCCGCAAGGGCTATGGCTACACCTTC.